The rows below give T cell receptor beta chains drawn from one sample of a study of blood T cell repertoires in COVID-19. The method was immunoSEQ multiplex PCR; TCRdb's version includes in-frame clones alone and lacks a portion of them. The repertoire holds 140,000 or so clones, with 70% to 90% as singletons. The sample comprised peripheral blood. The receptors come from a woman older than 75 with acute or convalescent COVID-19. Both conserved end residues are part of each CDR3. The D gene is left open where the match is weak.

TRBJ2-7 | TRBV4-2 | - | TGTGCCAGCAGCCAAGTCGGGATGTACGAGCAGTACTTC | CASSQVGMYEQYF
TRBJ2-3 | TRBV5-1 | TRBD1 | TGCGCCAGCAACCTTTCAGGGGGCGGCACAGATACGCAGTATTTT | CASNLSGGGTDTQYF
TRBJ2-5 | TRBV9 | - | TGTGCCAGCAGCGTAGGAGGAGGTGAGACCCAGTACTTC | CASSVGGGETQYF
TRBJ2-5 | TRBV5-1 | TRBD2 | TGCGCCAGCAGCTTTACCGGGAGGCAAGAGACCCAGTACTTC | CASSFTGRQETQYF
TRBJ1-2 | TRBV6-2/TRBV6-3 | - | TGTGCCAGCAGTTACTCCAGAGGGGGCTACACCTTC | CASSYSRGGYTF
TRBJ1-5 | TRBV6-2/TRBV6-3 | TRBD1 | TGTGCCAGCAGTTTTACAGGGGGCCGCAATCAGCCCCAGCATTTT | CASSFTGGRNQPQHF
TRBJ2-7 | TRBV6-6 | TRBD2 | TGTGCCAGCAGTTACGCGGGGGGCGGATACGAGCAGTACTTC | CASSYAGGGYEQYF
TRBJ2-1 | TRBV6-6 | TRBD1 | TGTGCCAGCAGTACAGGGGGCGCGGGTTCCTACAATGAGCAGTTCTTC | CASSTGGAGSYNEQFF
TRBJ1-3 | TRBV3-1/TRBV3-2 | - | TGTGCCAGCAGCCCCCGAGTTTCTGTAACTGGAAACACCATATATTTT | CASSPRVSVTGNTIYF
TRBJ2-7 | TRBV2 | - | TGTGCCAGCACGAGAGGGGGTCACGGGGAAGAGCAGTACTTC | CASTRGGHGEEQYF
TRBJ2-7 | TRBV7-9 | - | TGTGCCAGCAGCTTAGGCGGCCAGGGCCCCTCCTACGAGCAGTACTTC | CASSLGGQGPSYEQYF
TRBJ2-2 | TRBV28 | - | TGTGCCAGCAGTTTTAGGACAATGGGTGCCGGGGAGCTGTTTTTT | CASSFRTMGAGELFF
TRBJ1-3 | TRBV6-5 | - | TGTGCCAGCAGTTATTCCCCGGGAGACACCATATATTTT | CASSYSPGDTIYF
TRBJ1-1 | TRBV5-4 | TRBD1 | TGTGCCAGCAGCGGCGGCGGGACAGCAGCCGGCATGAACACTGAAGCTTTCTTT | CASSGGGTAAGMNTEAFF
TRBJ1-1 | TRBV6-6 | - | TGTGCCAGCACTAGGGGCAGGTTGAACACTGAAGCTTTCTTT | CASTRGRLNTEAFF
TRBJ1-5 | TRBV7-2 | - | TGTGCCAGCAGCTTATCATCGGCGGCTCCCCCTCAACAGCCCCAGCATTTT | CASSLSSAAPPQQPQHF
TRBJ1-1 | TRBV21-1 | - | TGTGCCAGCAGCAAAGGGTGCAGGGGCCAAACTGAAGCTTTCTTT | CASSKGCRGQTEAFF